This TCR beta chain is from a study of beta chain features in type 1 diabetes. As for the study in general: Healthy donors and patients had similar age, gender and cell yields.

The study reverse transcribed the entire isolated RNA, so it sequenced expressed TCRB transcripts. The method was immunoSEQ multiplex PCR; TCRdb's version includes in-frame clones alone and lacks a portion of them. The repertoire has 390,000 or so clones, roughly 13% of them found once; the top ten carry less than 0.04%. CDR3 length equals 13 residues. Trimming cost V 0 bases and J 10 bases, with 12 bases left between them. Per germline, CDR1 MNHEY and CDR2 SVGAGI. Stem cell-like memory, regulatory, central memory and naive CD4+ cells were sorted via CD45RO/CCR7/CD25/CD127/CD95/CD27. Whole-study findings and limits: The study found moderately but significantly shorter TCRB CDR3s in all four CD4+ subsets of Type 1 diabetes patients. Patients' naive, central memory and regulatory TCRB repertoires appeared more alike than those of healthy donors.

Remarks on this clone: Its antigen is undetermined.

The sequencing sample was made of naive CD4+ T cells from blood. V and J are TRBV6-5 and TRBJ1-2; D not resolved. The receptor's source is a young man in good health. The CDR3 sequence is CASSYSTVLTYTF. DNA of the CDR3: TGTGCCAGCAGTTACTCGACGGTTCTCACCTACACCTTC.